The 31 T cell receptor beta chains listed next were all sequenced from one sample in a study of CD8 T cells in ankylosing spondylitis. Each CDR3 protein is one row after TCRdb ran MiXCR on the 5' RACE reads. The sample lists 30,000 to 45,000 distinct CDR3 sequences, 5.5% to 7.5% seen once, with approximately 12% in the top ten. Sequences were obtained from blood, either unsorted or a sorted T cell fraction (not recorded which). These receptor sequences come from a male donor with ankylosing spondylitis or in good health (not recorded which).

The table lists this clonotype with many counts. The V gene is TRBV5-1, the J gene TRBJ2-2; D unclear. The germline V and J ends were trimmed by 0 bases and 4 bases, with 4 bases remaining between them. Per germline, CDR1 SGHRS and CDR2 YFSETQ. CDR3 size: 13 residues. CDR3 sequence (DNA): TGCGCCAGCAGCTTGGCCATCACCGGGGAGCTGTTTTTT. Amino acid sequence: CASSLAITGELFF. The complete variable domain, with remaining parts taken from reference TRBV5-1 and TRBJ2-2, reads KAGVTQTPRYLIKTRGQQVTLSCSPISGHRSVSWYQQTPGQGLQFLFEYFSETQRNKGNFPGRFSGRQFSNSRSEMNVSTLELGDSALYLCASSLAITGELFFGEGSRLTVL.

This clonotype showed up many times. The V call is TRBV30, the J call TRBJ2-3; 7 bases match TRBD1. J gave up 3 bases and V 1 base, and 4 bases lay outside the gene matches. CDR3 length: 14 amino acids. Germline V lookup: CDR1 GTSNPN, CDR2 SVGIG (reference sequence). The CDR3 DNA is TGTGCCTGGAGTGAGGGACAGTTAACAGATACGCAGTATTTT. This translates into CAWSEGQLTDTQYF. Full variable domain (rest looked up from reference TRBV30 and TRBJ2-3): SQTIHQWPATLVQPVGSPLSLECTVEGTSNPNLYWYRQAAGRGLQLLFYSVGIGQISSEVPQNLSASRPQDRQFILSSKKLLLSDSGFYLCAWSEGQLTDTQYFGPGTRLTVL.

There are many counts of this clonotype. DNA for the CDR3: TGTGCCTGGAGTGTTGGGGGCGCAACTCAGCCCCAGCATTTT. As protein: CAWSVGGATQPQHF. The chain carries TRBV30 and TRBJ1-5; maybe TRBD1 (6 bases). Germline V gives CDR1 GTSNPN, CDR2 SVGIG (reference sequence). This CDR3 comprises 14 residues. Trimming cost V 0 bases and J 6 bases, with 12 bases left between them.

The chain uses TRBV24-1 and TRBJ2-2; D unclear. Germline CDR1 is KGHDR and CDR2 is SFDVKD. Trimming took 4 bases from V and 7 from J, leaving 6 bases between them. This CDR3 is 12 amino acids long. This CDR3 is CATSDLFGELFF. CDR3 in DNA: TGTGCCACCAGTGACTTATTCGGGGAGCTGTTTTTT.

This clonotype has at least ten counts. Written as DNA, the CDR3 is TGTGCCAGCAGTTCCCGCAGACAGGATGAAGCTTTCTTT. Residues: CASSSRRQDEAFF. The V call is TRBV7-2, the J call TRBJ1-1, with D perhaps matching TRBD1 (6 bases). This CDR3 comprises 13 residues. The V end lost 6 bases, the J end lost 7 bases, and 15 bases lay between the germline ends. Germline CDR1 reads SGHTA; CDR2 reads FQGNSA.

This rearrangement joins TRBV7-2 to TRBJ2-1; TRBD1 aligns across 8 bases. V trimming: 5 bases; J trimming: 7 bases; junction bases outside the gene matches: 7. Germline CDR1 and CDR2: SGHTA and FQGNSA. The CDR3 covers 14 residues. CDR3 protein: CASSKDRVWNEQFF. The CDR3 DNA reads TGTGCCAGCAGCAAGGACAGGGTTTGGAATGAGCAGTTCTTC.

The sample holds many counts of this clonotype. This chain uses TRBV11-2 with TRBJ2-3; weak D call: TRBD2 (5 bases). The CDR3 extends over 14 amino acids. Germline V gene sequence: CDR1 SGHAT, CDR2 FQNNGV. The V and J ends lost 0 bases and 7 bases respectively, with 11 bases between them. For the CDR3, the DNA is TGTGCCAGCAGCTTAGAAGCTGTCGGGAATACGCAGTATTTT. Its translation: CASSLEAVGNTQYF.

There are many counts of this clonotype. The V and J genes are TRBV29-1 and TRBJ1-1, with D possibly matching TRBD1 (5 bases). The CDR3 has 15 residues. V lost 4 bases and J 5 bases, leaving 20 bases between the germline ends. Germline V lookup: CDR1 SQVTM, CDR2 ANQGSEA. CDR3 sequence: CSVARGMGLRTEAFF. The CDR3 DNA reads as TGCAGCGTTGCTCGGGGGATGGGCCTTAGGACTGAAGCTTTCTTT.

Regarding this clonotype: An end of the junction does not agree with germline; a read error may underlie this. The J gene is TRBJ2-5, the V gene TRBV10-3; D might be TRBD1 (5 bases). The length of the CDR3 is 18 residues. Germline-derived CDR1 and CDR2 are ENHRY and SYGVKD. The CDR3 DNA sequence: TGTACCATCAGTTTCGGCGAGATTACTCTACAGGCGGCCGTGACCCAGTACTTC. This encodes CTISFGEITLQAAVTQYF.

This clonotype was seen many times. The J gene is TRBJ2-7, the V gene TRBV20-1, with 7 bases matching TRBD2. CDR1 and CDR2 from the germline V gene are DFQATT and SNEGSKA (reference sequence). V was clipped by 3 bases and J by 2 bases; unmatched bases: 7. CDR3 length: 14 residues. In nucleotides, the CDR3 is TGCAGTGCTAGTCACGGCGGGGGAGCCTACGAGCAGTACTTC. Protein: CSASHGGGAYEQYF.

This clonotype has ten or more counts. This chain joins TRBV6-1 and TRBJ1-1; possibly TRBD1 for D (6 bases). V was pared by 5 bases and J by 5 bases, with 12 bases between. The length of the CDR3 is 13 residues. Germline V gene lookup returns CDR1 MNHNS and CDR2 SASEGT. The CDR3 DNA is TGTGCCAGCAGTCTATACAGGGAAACTGAAGCTTTCTTT. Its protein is CASSLYRETEAFF.

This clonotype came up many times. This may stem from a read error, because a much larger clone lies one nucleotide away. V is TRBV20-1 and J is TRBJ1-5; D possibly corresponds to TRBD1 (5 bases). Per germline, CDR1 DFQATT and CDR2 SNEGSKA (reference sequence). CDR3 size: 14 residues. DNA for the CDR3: TGCAGCGCCCTCATAGGGGTCTTTTATCAGCCCCAGCATTTT. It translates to CSALIGVFYQPQHF.

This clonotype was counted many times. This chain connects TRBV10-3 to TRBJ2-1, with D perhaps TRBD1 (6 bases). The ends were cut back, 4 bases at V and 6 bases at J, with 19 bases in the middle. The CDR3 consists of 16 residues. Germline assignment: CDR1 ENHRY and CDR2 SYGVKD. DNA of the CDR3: TGTGCCATCAGTGTAGGGACCAGGGGCGGTGGCAATGAGCAGTTCTTC. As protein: CAISVGTRGGGNEQFF.

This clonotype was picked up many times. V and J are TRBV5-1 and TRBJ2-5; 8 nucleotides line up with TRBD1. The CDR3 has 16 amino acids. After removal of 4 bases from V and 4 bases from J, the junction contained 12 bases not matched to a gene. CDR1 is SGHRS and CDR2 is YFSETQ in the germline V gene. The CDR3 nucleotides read TGCGCCAGCAGCCTTTGGACAGGGTCTGAGGGAGAGACCCAGTACTTC. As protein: CASSLWTGSEGETQYF.

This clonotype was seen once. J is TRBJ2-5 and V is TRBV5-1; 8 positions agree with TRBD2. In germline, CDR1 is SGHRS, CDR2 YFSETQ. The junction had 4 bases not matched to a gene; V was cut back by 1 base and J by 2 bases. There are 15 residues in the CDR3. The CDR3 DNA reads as TGCGCCAGCAGCTTGATTAGCGGGGAACAAGAGACCCAGTACTTC. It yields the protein CASSLISGEQETQYF.

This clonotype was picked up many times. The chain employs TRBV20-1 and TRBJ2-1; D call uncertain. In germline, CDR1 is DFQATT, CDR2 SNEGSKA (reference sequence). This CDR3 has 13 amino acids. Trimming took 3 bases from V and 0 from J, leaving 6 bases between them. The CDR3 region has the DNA TGCAGTGCTAGCCGCAGCTCCTACAATGAGCAGTTCTTC. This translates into CSASRSSYNEQFF.

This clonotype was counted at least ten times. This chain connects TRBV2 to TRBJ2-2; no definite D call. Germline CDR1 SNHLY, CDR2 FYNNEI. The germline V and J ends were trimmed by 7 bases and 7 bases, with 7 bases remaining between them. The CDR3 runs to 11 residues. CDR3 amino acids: CASTRGGELFF. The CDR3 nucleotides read TGTGCCAGCACCCGTGGCGGGGAGCTGTTTTTT.

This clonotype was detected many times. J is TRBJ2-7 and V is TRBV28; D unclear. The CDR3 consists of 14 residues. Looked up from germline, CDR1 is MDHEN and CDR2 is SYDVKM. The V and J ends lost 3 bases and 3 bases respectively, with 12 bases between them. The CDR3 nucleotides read TGTGCCAGCAGTTTGTCCCCCTCCTACTACGAGCAGTACTTC. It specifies CASSLSPSYYEQYF.

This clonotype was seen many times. The CDR3 is CSARDITKSTDTQYF. CDR3 DNA sequence: TGCAGTGCTAGAGATATAACGAAAAGCACAGATACGCAGTATTTT. The chain has TRBV20-1 and TRBJ2-3; D ambiguous. With 0 bases removed from V and 0 bases from J, the gap between germline ends came to 10 bases. The CDR3 is 15 amino acids. Germline loops: CDR1 DFQATT, CDR2 SNEGSKA (reference sequence).

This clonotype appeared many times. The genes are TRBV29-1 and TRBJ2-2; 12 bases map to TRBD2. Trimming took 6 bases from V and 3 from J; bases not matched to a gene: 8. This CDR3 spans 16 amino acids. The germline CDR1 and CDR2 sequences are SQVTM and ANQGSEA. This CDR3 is CSVHAGTSGYTGELFF. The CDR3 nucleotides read TGCAGCGTCCACGCTGGGACTAGCGGGTACACCGGGGAGCTGTTTTTT.

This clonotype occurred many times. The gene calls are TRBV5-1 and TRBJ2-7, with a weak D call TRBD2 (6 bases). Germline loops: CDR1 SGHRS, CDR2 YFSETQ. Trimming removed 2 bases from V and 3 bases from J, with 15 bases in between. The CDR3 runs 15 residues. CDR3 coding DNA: TGCGCCAGCAGCTTAGGAGGGGAACCGGGCTACGAGCAGTACTTC. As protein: CASSLGGEPGYEQYF. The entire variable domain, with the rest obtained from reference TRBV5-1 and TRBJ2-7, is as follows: KAGVTQTPRYLIKTRGQQVTLSCSPISGHRSVSWYQQTPGQGLQFLFEYFSETQRNKGNFPGRFSGRQFSNSRSEMNVSTLELGDSALYLCASSLGGEPGYEQYFGPGTRLTVT.

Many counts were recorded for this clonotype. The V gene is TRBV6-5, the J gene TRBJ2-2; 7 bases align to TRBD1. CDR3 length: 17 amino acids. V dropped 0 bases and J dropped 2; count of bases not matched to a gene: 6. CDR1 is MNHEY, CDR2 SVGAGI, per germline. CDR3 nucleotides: TGTGCCAGCAGTTACTCGAAAGGGGGCGGCAACACCGGGGAGCTGTTTTTT. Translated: CASSYSKGGGNTGELFF.

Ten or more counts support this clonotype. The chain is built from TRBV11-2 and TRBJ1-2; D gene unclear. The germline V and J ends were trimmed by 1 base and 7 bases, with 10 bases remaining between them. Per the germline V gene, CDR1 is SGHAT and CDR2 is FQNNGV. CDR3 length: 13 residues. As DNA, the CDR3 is TGTGCCAGCAGCTTAGTTTCTGGCGGTGGCTACACCTTC. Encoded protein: CASSLVSGGGYTF.

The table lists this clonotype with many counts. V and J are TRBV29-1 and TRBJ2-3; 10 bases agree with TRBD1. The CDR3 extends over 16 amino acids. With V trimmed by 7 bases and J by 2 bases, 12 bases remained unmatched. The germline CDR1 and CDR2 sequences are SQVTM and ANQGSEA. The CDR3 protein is CSAVGGQGSSTDTQYF. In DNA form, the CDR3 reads TGCAGCGCCGTAGGGGGACAGGGGTCCTCCACAGATACGCAGTATTTT.

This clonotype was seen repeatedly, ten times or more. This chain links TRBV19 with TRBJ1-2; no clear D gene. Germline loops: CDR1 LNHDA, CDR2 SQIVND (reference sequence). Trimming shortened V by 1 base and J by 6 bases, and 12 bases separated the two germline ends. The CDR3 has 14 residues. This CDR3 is CASSIGPMVDGYTF. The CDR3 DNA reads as TGTGCCAGTAGTATAGGCCCCATGGTGGATGGCTACACCTTC.

CDR3 loop: CASSLVGRNQPQHF. CDR3 coding DNA: TGTGCCAGCAGCTTAGTAGGGAGAAACCAGCCCCAGCATTTT. The chain carries TRBV7-9 and TRBJ1-5; D is undetermined. The CDR3 length is 14 residues. Per the germline V gene, CDR1 is SEHNR and CDR2 is FQNEAQ (reference sequence). Trimming removed 1 base at V and 7 bases at J, with 11 bases between.

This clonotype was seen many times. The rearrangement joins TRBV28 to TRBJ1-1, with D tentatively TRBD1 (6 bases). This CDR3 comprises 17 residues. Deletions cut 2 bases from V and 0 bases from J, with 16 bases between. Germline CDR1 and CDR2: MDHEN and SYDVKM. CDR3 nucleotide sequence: TGTGCCAGCAGTTTAGTAGCCGGGGGCAACATGAACACTGAAGCTTTCTTT. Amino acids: CASSLVAGGNMNTEAFF.

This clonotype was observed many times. The CDR3 here is CASSQHLFRGASTTGELFF. Here the CDR3 DNA reads TGCGCCAGCAGCCAACATCTGTTCCGGGGTGCTTCGACCACCGGGGAGCTGTTTTTT. This rearrangement joins TRBV4-3 to TRBJ2-2; possibly TRBD2 for D (5 bases). V was shortened by 2 bases and J by 4 bases, with 23 bases between the two germline ends. Germline V gene lookup returns CDR1 LGHNA and CDR2 YSLEER. This CDR3 comprises 19 residues.

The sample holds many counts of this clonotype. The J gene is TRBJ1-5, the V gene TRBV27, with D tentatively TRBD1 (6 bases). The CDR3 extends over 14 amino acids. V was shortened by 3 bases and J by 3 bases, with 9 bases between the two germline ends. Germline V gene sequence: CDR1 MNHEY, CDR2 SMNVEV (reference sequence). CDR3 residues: CASSFRQVNQPQHF. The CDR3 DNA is TGTGCCAGCAGTTTCCGACAGGTCAATCAGCCCCAGCATTTT.

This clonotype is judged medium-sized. CDR3 DNA sequence: TGCAGTGCTATTCCAGGGCAGTTGTACTATGGCTACACCTTC. This translates into CSAIPGQLYYGYTF. The chain joins TRBV20-1 to TRBJ1-2; tentative D call: TRBD1 (5 bases). The length of the CDR3 is 14 residues. Per germline, CDR1 DFQATT and CDR2 SNEGSKA (reference sequence). V gave up 4 bases and J gave up 3 bases, with 15 bases separating them.

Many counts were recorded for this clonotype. CDR3: CASSPRLAGMGDTQYF. The CDR3 DNA follows: TGCGCCAGCAGCCCGCGACTAGCGGGAATGGGAGATACGCAGTATTTT. The chain links TRBV5-1 to TRBJ2-3, with 11 nucleotides matching TRBD2. Germline lookup yields CDR1 SGHRS and CDR2 YFSETQ. CDR3 size: 16 residues. The junction had 9 bases not matched to a gene; V was cut back by 4 bases and J by 5 bases.